The 8 T cell receptor beta chains given below trace back to one sample, sequenced in a study of post-analysis software for immune sequencing data. The study, taken as a whole, reports: Compared with controls, patients had more of 4 to 6 TRBV segments, including TRBV5-6, TRBV5-1 and TRBV20-1.

Their antigens are not known. Carried by the TCR beta cDNA libraries were unique molecular identifiers. TCRdb re-called the PCR reads with MiXCR, one entry per CDR3 protein. This table holds 350,000 to 450,000 distinct CDR3 sequences, around a third found once. Material for sequencing was blood. These TCRs come from a girl aged 5-17 years with multiple sclerosis.

There are a few counts of this clonotype. The V call is TRBV6-1, the J call TRBJ1-1; maybe TRBD1 (6 bases). The CDR3 covers 12 residues. Germline V gene sequence: CDR1 MNHNS, CDR2 SASEGT. Trimming shortened V by 7 bases and J by 13 bases, and 19 bases separated the two germline ends. The CDR3 DNA reads as TGTGCCAGCACCGAAAGGGGGGACATGAGTTTCTTT. Encoded protein: CASTERGDMSFF.

J is TRBJ2-5 and V is TRBV7-2, with D perhaps assigned TRBD1 or TRBD2 (6 bases each). The germline V gene has CDR1 SGHTA and CDR2 FQGNSA. Trimming shortened V by 1 base and J by 5 bases, and 14 bases separated the two germline ends. The CDR3 covers 15 residues. The CDR3 DNA reads as TGTGCCAGCAGCTTAGGTTCGGTGGGGGGCGAGACCCAGTACTTC. It encodes CASSLGSVGGETQYF.

The sample holds one count of this clonotype. The rearrangement links TRBV7-9 to TRBJ1-3, with 9 positions matching TRBD1. The germline V gene has CDR1 SEHNR and CDR2 FQNEAQ (reference sequence). Losses at the gene ends were 4 bases for V and 2 bases for J; bases not matched to a gene: 3. This CDR3 spans 15 amino acids. The DNA for the CDR3 is TGTGCCAGCAGCTCGCGACAGGGGGCTGGAAACACCATATATTTT. Amino acid sequence: CASSSRQGAGNTIYF.

In this sample, this clonotype turned up once. The gene calls are TRBV20-1 and TRBJ2-1, with 10 bases lining up with TRBD2. V lost 2 bases to trimming and J lost 2 bases; unmatched junction nucleotides: 6. The CDR3 has 16 residues. CDR1 and CDR2 from the germline V gene are DFQATT and SNEGSKA (reference sequence). The CDR3 nucleotides read TGCAGTGCTAGACCTCGGAGCGGGGGGGCCTACAATGAGCAGTTCTTC. Translating gives CSARPRSGGAYNEQFF.

This chain links TRBV9 with TRBJ2-1, with TRBD2 matching over 7 bases. The CDR3 is 15 residues long. Germline-derived CDR1 and CDR2 are SGDLS and YYNGEE. V trimming: 2 bases; J trimming: 8 bases; junction bases outside the gene matches: 10. This chain's CDR3 is CASSVHGGGYDEQFF. The CDR3 coding sequence is TGTGCCAGCAGCGTCCATGGCGGGGGATATGATGAGCAGTTCTTC.

The rearrangement joins TRBV12-3 or TRBV12-4 to TRBJ1-2, with D maybe TRBD1 (5 bases). The CDR3 consists of 13 residues. V lost 6 bases and J 8 bases, leaving 16 bases between the germline ends. The DNA for the CDR3 is TGTGCCAGCAGCCCGAGGGGCGCTGAGGGCTACACCTTC. This translates into CASSPRGAEGYTF.

This clonotype has just one count. The chain has TRBV4-2 and TRBJ2-1, with 7 nucleotides matching TRBD2. The CDR3 runs 19 residues. Germline CDR1 is LGHNA and CDR2 is YNFKEQ. V was pared by 4 bases and J by 1 base, with 16 bases of the junction left unmatched. This CDR3 is CASSLYGPSGEPSYNEQFF. For the CDR3, the DNA is TGTGCCAGCAGCCTCTACGGGCCTAGCGGCGAACCTTCCTACAATGAGCAGTTCTTC.

This clonotype came up once. For the CDR3, the DNA is TGCAGTGCTCGACAGGGGTACACTGAAGCTTTCTTT. Its protein is CSARQGYTEAFF. This chain joins TRBV20-1 and TRBJ1-1; the match to TRBD1 covers 8 bases. With 5 bases clipped from V and 3 bases from J, the junction kept 2 bases outside the gene matches. Germline assignment: CDR1 DFQATT and CDR2 SNEGSKA (reference sequence). The CDR3 has 12 amino acids.